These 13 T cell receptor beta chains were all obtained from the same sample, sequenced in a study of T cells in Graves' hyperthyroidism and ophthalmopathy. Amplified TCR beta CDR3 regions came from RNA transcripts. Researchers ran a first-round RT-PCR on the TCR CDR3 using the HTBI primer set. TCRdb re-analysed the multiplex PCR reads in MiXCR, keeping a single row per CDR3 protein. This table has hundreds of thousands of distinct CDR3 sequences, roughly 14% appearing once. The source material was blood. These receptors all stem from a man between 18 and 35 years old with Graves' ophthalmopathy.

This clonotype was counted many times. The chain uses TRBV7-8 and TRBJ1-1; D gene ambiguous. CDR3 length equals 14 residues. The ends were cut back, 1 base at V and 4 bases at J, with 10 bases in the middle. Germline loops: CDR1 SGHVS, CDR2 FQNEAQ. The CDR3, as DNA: TGTGCCAGCAGCTTAGTAGGGTTTCTCACTGAAGCTTTCTTT. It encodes CASSLVGFLTEAFF.

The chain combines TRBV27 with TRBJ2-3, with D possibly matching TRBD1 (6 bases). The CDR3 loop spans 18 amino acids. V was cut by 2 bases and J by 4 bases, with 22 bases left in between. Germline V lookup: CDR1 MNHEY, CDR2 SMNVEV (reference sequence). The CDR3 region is CASSLRGSTPRNSDTQYF. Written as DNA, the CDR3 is TGTGCCAGCAGTTTAAGGGGGTCGACTCCTCGAAATTCAGATACGCAGTATTTT.

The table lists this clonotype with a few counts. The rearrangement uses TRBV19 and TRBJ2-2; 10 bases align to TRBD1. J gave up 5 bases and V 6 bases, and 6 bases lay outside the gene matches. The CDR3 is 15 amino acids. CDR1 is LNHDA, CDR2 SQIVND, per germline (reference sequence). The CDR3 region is CASSPGGQGTGELFF. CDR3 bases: TGTGCCAGTAGCCCAGGGGGACAGGGGACCGGGGAGCTGTTTTTT.

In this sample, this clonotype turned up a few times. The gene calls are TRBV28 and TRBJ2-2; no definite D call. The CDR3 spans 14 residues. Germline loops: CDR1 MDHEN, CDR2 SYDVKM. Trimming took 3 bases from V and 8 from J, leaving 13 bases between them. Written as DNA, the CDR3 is TGTGCCAGCAGTTTCCTTCAAGAGGTGGGGGAGCTGTTTTTT. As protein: CASSFLQEVGELFF.

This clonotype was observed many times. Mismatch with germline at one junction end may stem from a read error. The CDR3 nucleotides read TGTGCCAGCAGCTTAATGGCGGGAGCCGGCTACGGGCAGTACTTC. This codes for CASSLMAGAGYGQYF. The V gene is TRBV7-3, the J gene TRBJ2-7; 7 bases match TRBD2. There are 15 residues in the CDR3. Germline V gene data show CDR1 as SGHTA and CDR2 as FQGTGA.

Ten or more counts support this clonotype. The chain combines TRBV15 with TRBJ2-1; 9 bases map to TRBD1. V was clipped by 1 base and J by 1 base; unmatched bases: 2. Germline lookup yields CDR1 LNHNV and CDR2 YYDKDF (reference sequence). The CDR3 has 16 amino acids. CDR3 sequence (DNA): TGTGCCACCAGCAGAGCCGGGACAGGGTCCTACAATGAGCAGTTCTTC. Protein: CATSRAGTGSYNEQFF.

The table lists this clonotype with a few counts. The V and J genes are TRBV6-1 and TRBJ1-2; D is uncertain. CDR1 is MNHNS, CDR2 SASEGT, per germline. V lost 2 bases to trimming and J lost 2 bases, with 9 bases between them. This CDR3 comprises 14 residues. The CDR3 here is CASSELSQNYGYTF. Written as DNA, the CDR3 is TGTGCCAGCAGTGAACTTTCACAGAACTATGGCTACACCTTC.

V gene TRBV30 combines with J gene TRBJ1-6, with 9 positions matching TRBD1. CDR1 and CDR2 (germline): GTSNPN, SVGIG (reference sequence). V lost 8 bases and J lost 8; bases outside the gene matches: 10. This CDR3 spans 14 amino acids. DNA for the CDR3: TGTGCCGTCGGACAGGGGACAGGGTATTCACCCCTCCACTTT. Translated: CAVGQGTGYSPLHF.

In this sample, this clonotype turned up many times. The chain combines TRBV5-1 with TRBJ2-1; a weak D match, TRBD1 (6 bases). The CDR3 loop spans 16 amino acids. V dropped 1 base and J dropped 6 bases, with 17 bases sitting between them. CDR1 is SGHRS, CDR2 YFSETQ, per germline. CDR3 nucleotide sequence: TGCGCCAGCAGCTTGTCAGGGGACCCCTCAATCAATGAGCAGTTCTTC. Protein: CASSLSGDPSINEQFF.

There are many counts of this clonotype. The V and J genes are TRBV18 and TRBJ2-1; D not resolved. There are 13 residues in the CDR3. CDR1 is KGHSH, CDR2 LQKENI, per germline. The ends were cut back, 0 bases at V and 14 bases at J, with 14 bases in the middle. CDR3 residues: CASSPPQAHAEFF. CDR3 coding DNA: TGTGCCAGCTCACCACCCCAGGCCCACGCGGAGTTCTTC.

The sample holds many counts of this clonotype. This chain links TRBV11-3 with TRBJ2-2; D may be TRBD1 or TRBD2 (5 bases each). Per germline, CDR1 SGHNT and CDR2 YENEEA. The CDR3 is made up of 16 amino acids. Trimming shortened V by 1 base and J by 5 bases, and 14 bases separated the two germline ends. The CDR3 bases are TGTGCCAGCAGCTTAGTGACCAGGGAGTTGACCGGGGAGCTGTTTTTT. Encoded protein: CASSLVTRELTGELFF.

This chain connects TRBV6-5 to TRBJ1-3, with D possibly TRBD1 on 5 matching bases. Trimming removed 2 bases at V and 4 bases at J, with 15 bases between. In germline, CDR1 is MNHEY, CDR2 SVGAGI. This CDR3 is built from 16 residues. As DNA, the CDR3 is TGTGCCAGCAGTTACGGGCGGGGGGGGAGAGGAAACACCATATATTTT. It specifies CASSYGRGGRGNTIYF.

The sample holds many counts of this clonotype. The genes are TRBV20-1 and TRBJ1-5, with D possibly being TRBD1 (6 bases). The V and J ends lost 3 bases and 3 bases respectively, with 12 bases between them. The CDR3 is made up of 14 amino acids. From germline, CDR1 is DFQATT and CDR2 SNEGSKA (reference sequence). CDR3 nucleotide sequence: TGCAGTGCTAGTCAGGGGATCTCCAATCAGCCCCAGCATTTT. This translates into CSASQGISNQPQHF.